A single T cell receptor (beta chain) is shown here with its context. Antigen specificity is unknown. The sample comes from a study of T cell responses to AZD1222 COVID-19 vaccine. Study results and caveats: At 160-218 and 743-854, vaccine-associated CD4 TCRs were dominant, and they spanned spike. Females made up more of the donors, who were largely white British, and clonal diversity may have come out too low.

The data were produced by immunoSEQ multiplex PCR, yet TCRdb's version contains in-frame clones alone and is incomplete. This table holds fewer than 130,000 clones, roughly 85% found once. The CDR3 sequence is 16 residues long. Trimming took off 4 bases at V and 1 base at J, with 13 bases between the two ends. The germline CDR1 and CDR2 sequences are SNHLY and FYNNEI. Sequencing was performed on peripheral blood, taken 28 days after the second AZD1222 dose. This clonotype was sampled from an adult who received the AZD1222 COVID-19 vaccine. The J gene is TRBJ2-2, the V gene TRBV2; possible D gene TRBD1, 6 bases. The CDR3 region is CASSGTGIRNTGELFF. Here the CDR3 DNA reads TGTGCCAGCAGTGGTACAGGGATACGGAACACCGGGGAGCTGTTTTTT.